One and the same sample provided the 18 T cell receptor beta chains below, sequenced in a study of cytomegalovirus exposure and HLA in healthy donors. PCR was performed using 60 Vbeta and 13 Jbeta primers. Data came from immunoSEQ multiplex PCR; TCRdb stores just in-frame clones and leaves some out. The repertoire holds 110,000 to 150,000 clones, with 75% to 80% as singletons. What was sequenced was PBMCs. The receptors come from a woman in her twenties or thirties in good health and CMV-seronegative.

The rearrangement links TRBV27 to TRBJ2-7, with 12 bases matching TRBD1. The germline V gene has CDR1 MNHEY and CDR2 SMNVEV (reference sequence). The CDR3 extends over 17 amino acids. J lost 3 bases, V lost 5 bases, and 11 bases had no gene match. This CDR3 is CASSTGTGGVVGYEQYF. In DNA, the CDR3 is TGTGCCAGCAGTACTGGGACAGGGGGCGTAGTGGGCTACGAGCAGTACTTC.

The chain employs TRBV10-3 and TRBJ1-1; TRBD1 is a possible D gene (5 bases). This CDR3 is 13 amino acids long. V lost 2 bases and J lost 8, with 12 bases in between. The V gene's germline CDR1 is ENHRY and CDR2 SYGVKD. The CDR3 sequence is CAISENGQGEAFF. The DNA of the CDR3 is TGTGCCATCAGTGAGAACGGGCAGGGAGAAGCTTTCTTT.

This chain joins TRBV4-1 and TRBJ1-1; 9 bases fit TRBD1. The CDR3 has 20 amino acids. The V segment lost 0 bases and the J segment 5 bases; nucleotides outside the gene matches: 19. From germline, CDR1 is MGHRA and CDR2 YSYEKL. The CDR3 here is CASSQDRNGQGTGWNTEAFF. CDR3 in DNA: TGCGCCAGCAGCCAAGATCGGAATGGACAGGGGACAGGGTGGAATACTGAAGCTTTCTTT.

The chain joins TRBV6-5 to TRBJ1-5; D is uncertain. The CDR3 covers 14 residues. The germline V and J ends were trimmed by 2 bases and 7 bases, with 12 bases remaining between them. CDR1 and CDR2 from the germline V gene are MNHEY and SVGAGI. The CDR3 here is CASSYRGNEQPQHF. The CDR3 DNA reads as TGTGCCAGCAGTTACCGGGGTAACGAACAGCCCCAGCATTTT.

The gene calls are TRBV5-4 and TRBJ1-2, with 8 bases aligning to TRBD1. This CDR3 has 14 amino acids. After removal of 2 bases from V and 7 bases from J, the junction contained 7 bases not matched to a gene. Germline V lookup: CDR1 SGHNT, CDR2 YYREEE (reference sequence). This chain's CDR3 is CASSFRGLGGGYTF. In nucleotides, the CDR3 is TGTGCCAGCAGCTTCAGGGGGCTAGGGGGTGGCTACACCTTC.

The rearrangement joins TRBV18 to TRBJ2-7, with D unresolved. This CDR3 is 13 amino acids long. V was clipped by 0 bases and J by 1 base, with 4 bases between them. CDR1 and CDR2 from the germline V gene are KGHSH and LQKENI. As DNA, the CDR3 is TGTGCCAGCTCACCACCAGCATCCTACGAGCAGTACTTC. Protein product: CASSPPASYEQYF.

The rearrangement links TRBV27 to TRBJ2-1; 11 bases match TRBD2. Germline-derived CDR1 and CDR2 are MNHEY and SMNVEV (reference sequence). The CDR3 loop spans 14 amino acids. The ends lost 6 bases at V and 9 bases at J; junction bases unmatched: 7. Here the CDR3 reads CASSVLLAGGEQFF. The CDR3 DNA sequence: TGTGCCAGCAGCGTCCTTCTAGCGGGGGGTGAGCAGTTCTTC.

The sample holds one count of this clone. The rearrangement links TRBV19 to TRBJ2-7; tentatively, D is TRBD2 (6 bases). The length of the CDR3 is 13 residues. Trimming stripped 5 bases from V and 5 bases from J, with 13 bases between. CDR1 is LNHDA and CDR2 is SQIVND in the germline V gene (reference sequence). This CDR3 is CASSPWGVNEQYF. DNA for the CDR3: TGTGCCAGTAGTCCTTGGGGGGTGAACGAGCAGTACTTC. The complete variable domain, with remaining parts taken from reference TRBV19 and TRBJ2-7, reads DGGITQSPKYLFRKEGQNVTLSCEQNLNHDAMYWYRQDPGQGLRLIYYSQIVNDFQKGDIAEGYSVSREKKESFPLTVTSAQKNPTAFYLCASSPWGVNEQYFGPGTRLTVT.

The J gene is TRBJ2-2, the V gene TRBV5-1; tentative D call: TRBD1 (5 bases). From germline, CDR1 is SGHRS and CDR2 YFSETQ. The CDR3 runs 15 residues. V was clipped by 2 bases and J by 0 bases, with 8 bases between them. CDR3 DNA: TGCGCCAGCAGCTTAGCAGGGACGAACACCGGGGAGCTGTTTTTT. Translation gives CASSLAGTNTGELFF.

The chain has TRBV15 and TRBJ1-2; 7 bases fit TRBD1. Trimming cost V 3 bases and J 4 bases; bases outside gene matches: 8. CDR1 and CDR2 (germline): LNHNV, YYDKDF (reference sequence). CDR3 length: 15 residues. The CDR3 sequence: CATSSWTGDSYGYTF. The CDR3 nucleotides are TGTGCCACCAGCAGTTGGACAGGTGATTCCTATGGCTACACCTTC. Full variable domain (remainder filled in from reference TRBV15 and TRBJ1-2): DAMVIQNPRYQVTQFGKPVTLSCSQTLNHNVMYWYQQKSSQAPKLLFHYYDKDFNNEADTPDNFQSRRPNTSFCFLDIRSPGLGDTAMYLCATSSWTGDSYGYTFGSGTRLTVV.

The chain carries TRBV6-5 and TRBJ2-6; tentatively, D is TRBD2 (6 bases). Germline loops: CDR1 MNHEY, CDR2 SVGAGI. Trimming removed 6 bases at V and 4 bases at J, with 13 bases between. The CDR3 is made up of 15 amino acids. In DNA form, the CDR3 reads TGTGCCAGCAGACTCGGGGGTTCCGGGGCCAACGTCCTGACTTTC. Residues: CASRLGGSGANVLTF.

The gene calls are TRBV5-4 and TRBJ1-2; a weak D match, TRBD1 (6 bases). CDR1 SGHNT and CDR2 YYREEE come from the germline V gene (reference sequence). The ends were cut back, 0 bases at V and 7 bases at J, with 13 bases in the middle. This CDR3 is 14 amino acids long. CDR3: CASSLALGTTGYTF. CDR3 bases: TGTGCCAGCAGCTTGGCCCTCGGGACAACTGGCTACACCTTC.

The V and J genes are TRBV27 and TRBJ2-7, with 9 bases fitting TRBD2. This CDR3 contains 15 residues. CDR1 MNHEY and CDR2 SMNVEV come from the germline V gene (reference sequence). Unmatched junction bases numbered 11, after V lost 7 bases and J lost 4 bases. For the CDR3, the DNA is TGTGCCAGCAACCACGCTAGCGGGGAATTATACGAGCAGTACTTC. It yields the protein CASNHASGELYEQYF.

The chain combines TRBV5-1 with TRBJ2-2; unclear D gene. Germline assignment: CDR1 SGHRS and CDR2 YFSETQ. There are 14 residues in the CDR3. Trimming took 0 bases from V and 0 from J, leaving 3 bases between them. CDR3 amino acids: CASSLASNTGELFF. The CDR3 DNA is TGCGCCAGCAGCTTGGCTTCGAACACCGGGGAGCTGTTTTTT. The variable domain in full, completed from reference TRBV5-1 and TRBJ2-2, reads KAGVTQTPRYLIKTRGQQVTLSCSPISGHRSVSWYQQTPGQGLQFLFEYFSETQRNKGNFPGRFSGRQFSNSRSEMNVSTLELGDSALYLCASSLASNTGELFFGEGSRLTVL.

V usage is TRBV9 and J usage is TRBJ1-2; D may be TRBD1 (6 bases). The germline V gene has CDR1 SGDLS and CDR2 YYNGEE. The CDR3 loop spans 15 amino acids. Trimming pared 3 bases from V and 4 bases from J, leaving 16 bases between. The CDR3 nucleotides are TGTGCCAGCAGCGGACTACAGGGAGGGGTCTATGGCTACACCTTC. Amino acid sequence: CASSGLQGGVYGYTF.

The chain links TRBV11-3 to TRBJ2-1; D gene ambiguous. V lost 2 bases and J lost 5, with 7 bases in between. This CDR3 is built from 13 residues. Per the germline V gene, CDR1 is SGHNT and CDR2 is YENEEA. DNA for the CDR3: TGTGCCAGCAGCTTACAACAGCACAATGAGCAGTTCTTC. This sequence encodes CASSLQQHNEQFF.

This chain links TRBV7-9 with TRBJ1-1; D is undetermined. CDR3 length equals 13 residues. The V and J ends lost 6 bases and 1 base respectively, with 9 bases between them. Germline V gene lookup returns CDR1 SEHNR and CDR2 FQNEAQ (reference sequence). CDR3 sequence reads: CASRQDWNTEAFF. As DNA, the CDR3 is TGTGCCAGCAGGCAGGACTGGAACACTGAAGCTTTCTTT.

A word on this clone: This sample includes further DNA sequences coding for the same CDR3. The chain carries TRBV18 and TRBJ1-1; TRBD1 is a possible D gene (6 bases). Trimming cost V 1 base and J 4 bases, with 10 bases left between them. The CDR3 is 14 amino acids. Germline V gene data show CDR1 as KGHSH and CDR2 as LQKENI. The CDR3 region is CASSPQGGGTEAFF. DNA for the CDR3: TGTGCCAGCTCACCACAAGGGGGGGGCACTGAAGCTTTCTTT.